The sequence of this T cell receptor beta chain was determined in a study of blood T cells in healthy people across ages. Study-wide findings and caveats: The fall in TCR beta diversity per million T cells was roughly linear with age. Bulk PBMC profiling left naive and antigen-experienced comparisons inconclusive. TCR beta diversity correlated strongly with naive T cell percentage.

The second PCR ran about 7 to 12 cycles with a sample-barcoded 5' primer and J-beta primers. Every sample gave at least 3 million paired-end reads containing CDR3. One entry per CDR3 protein, called by TCRdb with MiXCR from the 5' RACE reads. Here the sample spans about 780,000 distinct CDR3 sequences, about 47% being singletons. A remark on this clonotype: The antigen is not known. The germline gene is not matched at one end of the junction; a read error may be the cause.

The sequence was collected from a man aged 80 or over in good health. Source material: blood.

The CDR3 is CASSQALANYNERFF. The CDR3 nucleotides read TGTGCCAGCAGCCAAGCCCTAGCGAACTACAATGAGCGGTTCTTC. The chain uses TRBV14 and TRBJ2-1, with a possible D match to TRBD2 (6 bases). This CDR3 is built from 15 residues. Germline CDR1 reads SGHDN; CDR2 reads FVKESK.